Sequencing of this TCR beta chain was carried out in a study of CXCR3-negative and CXCR3-positive naive CD8 T cells. The study, taken as a whole, reports: Both naive subsets showed comparably high diversity, and memory CD8+ cells showed much lower diversity. Similar TRBV-TRBJ gene usage was seen in naive CXCR3-negative and CXCR3-positive cells, but not in memory cells. The TRB CDR3s that CXCR3-positive naive cells carried were more hydrophobic than those of CXCR3-negative naive cells.

With regard to this clonotype: Its antigen is currently unknown.

CDR3 length equals 14 residues. CDR1 is LNHDA, CDR2 SQIVND, per germline (reference sequence). UMI-labeled TRB cDNA libraries were prepared by 5' RACE. TCRdb re-called the 5' RACE reads; one entry per CDR3 protein, DNA not given. The sample yields about 98,000 distinct CDR3 sequences, of which the top ten take up approximately 1.1%. The V gene is TRBV19, the J gene TRBJ2-7; TCRdb's assignment of TRBD1 cannot be checked, as there is no DNA. The sequenced material came from naive CXCR3+ CD8+ T cells from blood. Subset meaning: CD45RO-CCR7+CD27+CD95- naive CD8+ T cells expressing CXCR3 (TNR3+). This sequence was found in a human donor in good health. Some clones in this sample may be carry-over from other donors' samples. CDR3 residues: CASMARDRTYEQYF.